This T cell receptor (beta chain) appears in the sequencing data of a study of T cell repertoires in cytomegalovirus infection. Study context: Both a matching HLA type and CMV infection were indicated by public TCR beta signatures. Whole-study results and caveats: What dominated the ex vivo response were HLA-C-restricted CMV-specific TCR beta clonotypes.

Details on this clonotype: Its target is unknown.

This CDR3 spans 16 amino acids. Trimming took 1 base from V and 2 from J, leaving 13 bases between them. Germline loops: CDR1 MGHRA, CDR2 YSYEKL. TCRdb processed the reads anew with MiXCR; each CDR3 protein has one entry. The table shows 680,000 or so distinct CDR3 sequences, with approximately 40% occurring only once. The sequenced material came from PBMCs. The chain links TRBV4-1 to TRBJ2-3; tentative D call: TRBD1 (5 bases). This receptor was identified in a human donor in good health (CMV status not recorded). Some clones in this sample may be carry-over from other donors' samples. This chain's CDR3 is CASSQAGARDTDTQYF. CDR3 nucleotides: TGCGCCAGCAGCCAAGCTGGTGCCAGGGACACAGATACGCAGTATTTT.